Given below is one T cell receptor (beta chain) in context. Grouping used clinical history reported by participants in a survey and questionnaire. These data are taken from a study of blood T cell repertoires in COVID-19. Study in general: The origin of the acute and convalescent COVID-19 samples was the United States, Italy and Spain. The analysed material was cDNA or gDNA that came from T cells, B-cell-depleted T cells, or PBMCs.

Per the original data handling: The assay estimated nucleated cells by amplifying reference gene primers. TCRdb's copy holds only in-frame clones and misses some; the assay was immunoSEQ multiplex PCR. V and J calls plus clone size are reproduced from that table; the DNA served to infer D and trimming. The repertoire holds fewer than 250,000 clones, with under 90% as singletons. The V and J ends lost 2 bases and 2 bases, in that order; junction bases with no gene match: 3. This CDR3 spans 15 amino acids. Germline CDR1 and CDR2: MDHEN and SYDVKM. The chain links TRBV28 to TRBJ1-5; 7 bases are shared with TRBD1. Sequenced material: PBMCs or T cells enriched from blood (not recorded which). The source of this sequence is a woman aged 45-60 years with acute COVID-19. The CDR3 DNA sequence: TGTGCCAGCAGTTTACACAGGGGAGGCAATCAGCCCCAGCATTTT. It specifies CASSLHRGGNQPQHF.